This T cell receptor (beta chain) was recorded in a study of shared clonotypes between healthy human individuals. Per the germline V gene, CDR1 is MDHEN and CDR2 is SYDVKM. Trimming took off 3 bases at V and 6 bases at J, with 12 bases between the two ends. The CDR3 spans 13 residues. Assay runs were performed at deep level. What was sequenced on ten immunoSEQ deep assay plates was unsorted PBMC DNA. Profiled with immunoSEQ multiplex PCR; TCRdb holds only in-frame clones, not every one. The data show fewer than 700,000 clones, roughly 79% seen once. Specimen: PBMCs. The V gene is TRBV28, the J gene TRBJ2-7; the D gene is possibly TRBD1 (6 bases). The receptor was isolated from a woman in her thirties or forties in good health. Some clones in this sample may be carry-over from other donors' samples. The CDR3 DNA reads TGTGCCAGCAGTTTTAACAGGGTAGGCGAGCAGTACTTC. This translates into CASSFNRVGEQYF.